This T cell receptor beta chain emerged from a study of blood T cell repertoires in COVID-19. The V gene's germline CDR1 is MGHDK and CDR2 SYGVNS. CDR3 size: 15 residues. Trimming cost V 4 bases and J 0 bases; bases outside gene matches: 1. Contact with a PCR-confirmed or clinician-diagnosed COVID-19 case occurred within 2 weeks of entry. Sequenced by immunoSEQ multiplex PCR; TCRdb stores in-frame clones only, minus some. The table records 350,000 to 450,000 clones, approximately 93% of them present only once. The chain is built from TRBV25-1 and TRBJ2-7; 12 bases fit TRBD1. The source material was PBMCs or T cells enriched from blood (not recorded which). The receptor's source is a woman aged 40-49 years who had been exposed to COVID-19. DNA of the CDR3: TGTGCCAGCAGTGGGGACAGGGGGCCCTCCTACGAGCAGTACTTC. Translated, it gives CASSGDRGPSYEQYF.